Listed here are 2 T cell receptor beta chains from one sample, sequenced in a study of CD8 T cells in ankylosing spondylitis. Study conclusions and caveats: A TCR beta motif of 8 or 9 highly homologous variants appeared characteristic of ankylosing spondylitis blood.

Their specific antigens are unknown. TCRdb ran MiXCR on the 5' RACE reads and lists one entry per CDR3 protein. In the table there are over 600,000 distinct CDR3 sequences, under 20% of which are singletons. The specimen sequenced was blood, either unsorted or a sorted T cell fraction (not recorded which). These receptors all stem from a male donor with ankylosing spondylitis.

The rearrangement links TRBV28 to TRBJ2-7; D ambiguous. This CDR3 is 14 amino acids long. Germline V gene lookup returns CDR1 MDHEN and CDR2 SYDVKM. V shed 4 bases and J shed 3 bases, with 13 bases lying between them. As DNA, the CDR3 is TGTGCCAGCAGTTCTCCTCTGAAAGTCTACGAGCAGTACTTC. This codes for CASSSPLKVYEQYF.

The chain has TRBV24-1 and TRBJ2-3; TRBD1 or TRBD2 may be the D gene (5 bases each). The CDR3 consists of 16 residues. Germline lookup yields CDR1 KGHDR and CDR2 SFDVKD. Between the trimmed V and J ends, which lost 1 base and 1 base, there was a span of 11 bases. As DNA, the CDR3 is TGTGCCACCAGTGATTTTGCCAGGGACGGCACAGATACGCAGTATTTT. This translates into CATSDFARDGTDTQYF.